This TCR beta chain was sequenced for a study of blood T cells in healthy people across ages. This CDR3 has 11 amino acids. Losses at the gene ends were 10 bases for V and 13 bases for J; bases not matched to a gene: 8. CDR1 and CDR2 from the germline V gene are SGHRS and YFSETQ. Sample-barcoded 5' priming and a J-beta primer mix drove a second PCR of about 6 to 11 cycles. MiXCR, applied by TCRdb to the 5' RACE reads, yields one record per CDR3 protein. The data show approximately 940,000 distinct CDR3 sequences, around 48% seen once. The J gene is TRBJ2-4, the V gene TRBV5-1, with 10 positions matching TRBD1. Specimen: blood. This clonotype was sampled from a man aged 25 to 45 in good health. CDR3: CASFGTGEQYF. The CDR3 nucleotides are TGCGCCTCGTTCGGGACAGGGGAGCAGTACTTC.